The 32 T cell receptor beta chains below were found in one sample sequenced in a study of human T cells and chemical hapten exposure. Indicated time point: patch test 1, 2 weeks after DPC sensitization. Stated treatment: therapeutic diphenylcyclopropenone sensitization with weekly scalp DPC. TCRdb ran MiXCR on the RACE reads and lists one entry per CDR3 protein. This table holds about 120,000 distinct CDR3 sequences, around 10% found once. Here the sequenced sample was whole blood, taken in connection with sensitization to the hapten diphenylcyclopropenone (DPC). The receptors here all came from a woman aged 45 to 65 with alopecia areata. Some clones in this sample may be carry-over from other donors' samples.

This clonotype has only a few counts. A junction boundary mismatches the germline segment, possibly from a read error. The chain recombines TRBV2 with TRBJ2-3; 9 bases line up with TRBD2. In germline, CDR1 is SNHLY, CDR2 FYNNEI. CDR3 length: 15 amino acids. The CDR3 DNA is TGTGCCAGCAGTGGAGATAGCGGGAGATTCACCCGCCCTATTTTT. Encoded protein: CASSGDSGRFTRPIF.

This chain joins TRBV6-1 and TRBJ2-5; D is possibly TRBD1 (5 bases). The CDR3 runs to 15 residues. Trimming stripped 6 bases from V and 1 base from J, with 15 bases between. Looked up from germline, CDR1 is MNHNS and CDR2 is SASEGT. CDR3 region: CASRLMTDTQETQYF. As DNA, the CDR3 is TGTGCCAGCAGGTTGATGACAGACACCCAAGAGACCCAGTACTTC.

In this sample, this clonotype turned up many times. J is TRBJ1-1 and V is TRBV28, with TRBD1 identical over 8 bases. Germline V gene data show CDR1 as MDHEN and CDR2 as SYDVKM. The CDR3 loop spans 15 amino acids. With V trimmed by 5 bases and J by 5 bases, 10 bases remained unmatched. The CDR3 spells CASSILRTGRTEAFF. CDR3 in DNA: TGTGCCAGCAGTATACTAAGGACAGGGCGTACTGAAGCTTTCTTT.

This clonotype showed up many times. V usage is TRBV14 and J usage is TRBJ2-5, with D unclear. Between the trimmed V and J ends, which lost 1 base and 2 bases, there was a span of 11 bases. This CDR3 spans 15 amino acids. Germline V gene sequence: CDR1 SGHDN, CDR2 FVKESK. The CDR3 DNA reads TGTGCCAGCAGCCAAGCTGTGGGCCGACAAGAGACCCAGTACTTC. Its protein is CASSQAVGRQETQYF.

This clonotype was seen a few times. This chain links TRBV7-9 with TRBJ2-1; the match to TRBD1 covers 7 bases. Germline CDR1 is SEHNR and CDR2 is FQNEAQ (reference sequence). V gave up 6 bases and J gave up 4 bases; unmatched junction bases: 12. The CDR3 contains 16 residues. The CDR3 is CASRSSDRVLYNEQFF. The CDR3 DNA is TGTGCCAGCAGGTCAAGCGACAGGGTCCTATACAATGAGCAGTTCTTC.

In this sample, this clonotype turned up many times. V gene TRBV5-5 combines with J gene TRBJ1-4; no clear D gene. This CDR3 is built from 15 residues. Germline V gene sequence: CDR1 SGHKS, CDR2 YYEKEE (reference sequence). V was shortened by 4 bases and J by 0 bases, with 10 bases between the two germline ends. The CDR3 here is CASSPRTATNEKLFF. CDR3 DNA sequence: TGTGCCAGCAGCCCTCGAACCGCAACTAATGAAAAACTGTTTTTT.

This clonotype occurred many times. The V gene is TRBV28, the J gene TRBJ1-3, with TRBD1 matching over 7 bases. CDR1 MDHEN and CDR2 SYDVKM come from the germline V gene. This CDR3 is 16 amino acids long. V lost 3 bases and J lost 3; bases outside the gene matches: 8. CDR3 amino acids: CASSLYGQADGNTIYF. CDR3 DNA sequence: TGTGCCAGCAGTTTGTATGGACAGGCGGATGGAAACACCATATATTTT. The full variable domain, its missing parts supplied by reference TRBV28 and TRBJ1-3, is DVKVTQSSRYLVKRTGEKVFLECVQDMDHENMFWYRQDPGLGLRLIYFSYDVKMKEKGDIPEGYSVSREKKERFSLILESASTNQTSMYLCASSLYGQADGNTIYFGEGSWLTVV.

This clonotype was detected a few times. The chain recombines TRBV7-8 with TRBJ2-3, with D uncertain. V was shortened by 3 bases and J by 2 bases, with 9 bases between the two germline ends. The germline V gene encodes CDR1 SGHVS and CDR2 FQNEAQ. The CDR3 extends over 14 amino acids. The CDR3 is CASSFLHNTDTQYF. In nucleotides, the CDR3 is TGTGCCAGCAGCTTCCTACATAACACAGATACGCAGTATTTT.

This clonotype was counted many times. V is TRBV14 and J is TRBJ1-4; the D is unclear. The germline V gene encodes CDR1 SGHDN and CDR2 FVKESK. This CDR3 region has 12 residues. The V gene lost 1 base and the J gene lost 12 bases, with 9 bases spanning the gap. CDR3 DNA sequence: TGTGCCAGCAGCCAAGTGTCGTTACAACTGTTTTTT. This sequence encodes CASSQVSLQLFF.

Ten or more counts support this clonotype. The chain combines TRBV18 with TRBJ2-1; no reliable D call. V dropped 0 bases and J dropped 4 bases, with 7 bases sitting between them. This CDR3 spans 14 amino acids. Per germline, CDR1 KGHSH and CDR2 LQKENI. DNA of the CDR3: TGTGCCAGCTCACCACCGACGGATTACAATGAGCAGTTCTTC. As protein: CASSPPTDYNEQFF.

This sequence joins TRBV12-3 or TRBV12-4 and TRBJ2-1, with 12 positions matching TRBD2. The CDR3 has 20 amino acids. Losses at the gene ends were 5 bases for V and 0 bases for J; bases not matched to a gene: 14. The CDR3 nucleotides read TGTGCCAGCAGTCGGCCGGGACTAGCGGGTCTTGGGAGCTCCTACAATGAGCAGTTCTTC. Translated, it gives CASSRPGLAGLGSSYNEQFF.

This clonotype was seen a few times. This sequence joins TRBV25-1 and TRBJ2-3; TRBD1 might be the D (6 bases). CDR1 MGHDK and CDR2 SYGVNS come from the germline V gene. V lost 2 bases and J 3 bases, leaving 15 bases between the germline ends. This CDR3 is 16 amino acids long. The CDR3, as DNA: TGTGCCAGCAGTGAACGCACCCCAGGGGTAACAGATACGCAGTATTTT. It encodes CASSERTPGVTDTQYF. Filled out from reference TRBV25-1 and TRBJ2-3, the complete variable domain reads EADIYQTPRYLVIGTGKKITLECSQTMGHDKMYWYQQDPGMELHLIHYSYGVNSTEKGDLSSESTVSRIRTEHFPLTLESARPSHTSQYLCASSERTPGVTDTQYFGPGTRLTVL.

The chain joins TRBV6-2 or TRBV6-3 to TRBJ2-7, with no clear D. This CDR3 region has 12 residues. CDR1 is MNHEY, CDR2 SVGEGT, per germline. Deletions cut 2 bases from V and 6 bases from J, with 8 bases between. The CDR3 spells CASSYTGFEQYF. The CDR3 DNA follows: TGTGCCAGCAGTTACACGGGCTTCGAGCAGTACTTC.

This clonotype has at least ten counts. This chain links TRBV7-6 with TRBJ1-6; D unclear. The length of the CDR3 is 15 residues. Germline V gene sequence: CDR1 SGHVS, CDR2 FNYEAQ. V was shortened by 0 bases and J by 3 bases, with 6 bases between the two germline ends. This chain's CDR3 is CASSLAGNYNSPLHF. The CDR3 DNA reads TGTGCCAGCAGCTTAGCCGGCAACTATAATTCACCCCTCCACTTT.

This clonotype was seen a few times. The V and J genes are TRBV20-1 and TRBJ2-3; 10 bases agree with TRBD2. The CDR3 consists of 16 residues. V dropped 3 bases and J dropped 2; count of bases not matched to a gene: 8. Germline loops: CDR1 DFQATT, CDR2 SNEGSKA (reference sequence). As DNA, the CDR3 is TGCAGTGCTAGTCAGATACTAGCGGGGTACACAGATACGCAGTATTTT. Its protein product is CSASQILAGYTDTQYF.

This clonotype was observed at least ten times. The chain carries TRBV4-1 and TRBJ2-7; 11 nucleotides agree with TRBD1. Germline V gene sequence: CDR1 MGHRA, CDR2 YSYEKL. The CDR3 loop spans 16 amino acids. J was trimmed by 8 bases and V by 4 bases; bases with no gene match: 13. Here the CDR3 DNA reads TGCGCCAGCAGCCCCGGGACAGGGGGTTATGTTAGGAAGCAGTACTTC. Amino acids: CASSPGTGGYVRKQYF.

This clonotype was seen repeatedly, ten times or more. The V gene is TRBV28, the J gene TRBJ2-1; 8 bases align to TRBD2. V trimming: 6 bases; J trimming: 0 bases; junction bases outside the gene matches: 7. This CDR3 contains 16 residues. In germline, CDR1 is MDHEN, CDR2 SYDVKM. In DNA form, the CDR3 reads TGTGCCAGCAGCTCCCCCGGGACTAGCTCCTACAATGAGCAGTTCTTC. Translating gives CASSSPGTSSYNEQFF.

This clonotype was counted between two and nine times. The rearrangement joins TRBV7-2 to TRBJ2-6; 11 positions match TRBD1. The junction had 12 bases not matched to a gene; V was cut back by 6 bases and J by 2 bases. The CDR3 runs 19 residues. CDR1 is SGHTA, CDR2 FQGNSA, per germline. This chain's CDR3 is CASSHAPGQGVTGANVLTF. Written as DNA, the CDR3 is TGTGCCAGCAGTCATGCGCCGGGACAGGGGGTAACTGGGGCCAACGTCCTGACTTTC.

Only a few counts were recorded for this clonotype. Because the CDR3's place on the DNA is in doubt, the DNA is left out and the CDR3 is given as listed by TCRdb. The chain employs TRBV28 and TRBJ2-7; TRBD1 is the table's D call and was not checked against the DNA. Germline V gives CDR1 MDHEN, CDR2 SYDVKM. The CDR3 comprises 11 residues, both ends counted. The CDR3 reads CASSSSGHQYF.

This clonotype was observed a few times. This chain joins TRBV5-1 and TRBJ2-7; TRBD2 matches 10 bases. The CDR3 consists of 15 residues. J gave up 2 bases and V 7 bases, and 9 bases lay outside the gene matches. The germline gives CDR1 SGHRS, CDR2 YFSETQ. The CDR3 region has the DNA TGCGCCAGCCGTTTAACTAGCGGGATGACCTACGAGCAGTACTTC. As protein: CASRLTSGMTYEQYF.

This clonotype was seen many times. The chain is built from TRBV4-3 and TRBJ2-1, with 7 bases aligning to TRBD1. The V and J ends lost 5 bases and 9 bases, in that order; junction bases with no gene match: 13. The V gene's germline CDR1 is LGHNA and CDR2 YSLEER. This CDR3 spans 15 amino acids. The CDR3 here is CASSKRINSGGEQFF. The CDR3 nucleotides read TGCGCCAGCAGCAAGAGAATCAACTCAGGGGGTGAGCAGTTCTTC.

This clonotype was recorded at least ten times. The genes are TRBV9 and TRBJ2-3, with 9 bases fitting TRBD2. Germline assignment: CDR1 SGDLS and CDR2 YYNGEE. Losses at the gene ends were 0 bases for V and 0 bases for J; bases not matched to a gene: 8. This CDR3 is built from 18 residues. This CDR3 is CASSVALAGPKSTDTQYF. As DNA, the CDR3 is TGTGCCAGCAGCGTAGCTCTAGCGGGGCCGAAAAGCACAGATACGCAGTATTTT. Using reference TRBV9 and TRBJ2-3 for the parts outside the CDR3, the full variable domain is DSGVTQTPKHLITATGQRVTLRCSPRSGDLSVYWYQQSLDQGLQFLIQYYNGEERAKGNILERFSAQQFPDLHSELNLSSLELGDSALYFCASSVALAGPKSTDTQYFGPGTRLTVL.

This clonotype was observed a few times. A junction boundary mismatches the germline segment, possibly from a read error. The CDR3 reads CASVGQGEVFF. In DNA, the CDR3 is TGTGCCAGCGTGGGACAGGGGGAGGTGTTTTTT. The chain carries TRBV7-2 and TRBJ2-2; 11 bases align to TRBD1. Germline loops: CDR1 SGHTA, CDR2 FQGNSA. The CDR3 covers 11 residues.

This clonotype was observed many times. This chain uses TRBV28 with TRBJ2-7, with D perhaps matching TRBD1 (6 bases). Trimming cost V 7 bases and J 7 bases, with 17 bases left between them. From germline, CDR1 is MDHEN and CDR2 SYDVKM. The CDR3 is made up of 13 amino acids. In DNA form, the CDR3 reads TGTGCCAGCATCCCCTGGAAGGGGGAAGAGCAGTACTTC. This gives the protein CASIPWKGEEQYF.

This chain uses TRBV28 with TRBJ1-1; a possible D gene is TRBD1 (6 bases). Trimming cost V 9 bases and J 5 bases, with 19 bases left between them. The CDR3 loop spans 14 amino acids. CDR1 and CDR2 (germline): MDHEN, SYDVKM. The CDR3 loop reads CASSRRGAGTEAFF. Written as DNA, the CDR3 is TGTGCCAGTAGTCGACGGGGGGCAGGAACTGAAGCTTTCTTT.

This clonotype has ten or more counts. This chain joins TRBV28 and TRBJ1-5; a possible D gene is TRBD1 (5 bases). The V and J ends lost 3 bases and 0 bases respectively, with 9 bases between them. Germline CDR1 is MDHEN and CDR2 is SYDVKM. The CDR3 totals 15 residues. This CDR3 is CASSLTVYSNQPQHF. The CDR3 DNA reads as TGTGCCAGCAGTTTGACAGTCTATAGCAATCAGCCCCAGCATTTT.

The J gene is TRBJ1-2, the V gene TRBV29-1; 8 nucleotides align to TRBD1. This CDR3 region has 12 residues. Losses at the gene ends were 6 bases for V and 4 bases for J; bases not matched to a gene: 4. Looked up from germline, CDR1 is SQVTM and CDR2 is ANQGSEA. CDR3 in DNA: TGCAGCGTCCCGGACAGGGCCTATGGCTACACCTTC. The encoded protein is CSVPDRAYGYTF.

This clonotype was counted a few times. The chain uses TRBV29-1 and TRBJ2-5; 10 nucleotides agree with TRBD2. In germline, CDR1 is SQVTM, CDR2 ANQGSEA. CDR3 size: 13 residues. The junction had 7 bases not matched to a gene; V was cut back by 8 bases and J by 4 bases. The CDR3 sequence: CSHQLAGVETQYF. As DNA, the CDR3 is TGCAGCCACCAGCTAGCGGGAGTAGAGACCCAGTACTTC.

This clonotype has ten or more counts. The V and J genes are TRBV25-1 and TRBJ2-3; perhaps TRBD1 as D (5 bases). Germline V lookup: CDR1 MGHDK, CDR2 SYGVNS. V lost 3 bases, J lost 1 base, and 11 bases lay in between. The CDR3 consists of 15 residues. The CDR3 nucleotides are TGTGCCAGCAGTGATCGAAAAGGGGGCACAGATACGCAGTATTTT. Translating gives CASSDRKGGTDTQYF.

Ten or more counts support this clonotype. V usage is TRBV7-2 and J usage is TRBJ1-5; D not certain. The CDR3 is made up of 15 amino acids. Trimming took off 0 bases at V and 6 bases at J, with 12 bases between the two ends. CDR1 is SGHTA and CDR2 is FQGNSA in the germline V gene. CDR3 amino acids: CASSLAGVGLQPQHF. The CDR3 DNA sequence: TGTGCCAGCAGCTTAGCCGGCGTAGGGCTTCAGCCCCAGCATTTT. Variable domain in full (rest from reference TRBV7-2 and TRBJ1-5): GAGVSQSPSNKVTEKGKDVELRCDPISGHTALYWYRQSLGQGLEFLIYFQGNSAPDKSGLPSDRFSAERTGGSVSTLTIQRTQQEDSAVYLCASSLAGVGLQPQHFGDGTRLSIL.

At least ten counts were recorded for this clonotype. This rearrangement joins TRBV20-1 to TRBJ2-1; 12 bases are a match to TRBD2. The CDR3 consists of 15 residues. Per the germline V gene, CDR1 is DFQATT and CDR2 is SNEGSKA (reference sequence). Trimming took 5 bases from V and 7 from J; bases not matched to a gene: 9. The CDR3 DNA reads as TGCAGTGCTCCCCGACTAGCGGGAGCGTTGAATGAGCAGTTCTTC. Translated, it gives CSAPRLAGALNEQFF.

The rearrangement uses TRBV10-3 and TRBJ1-4, with D uncertain. CDR3 size: 14 residues. CDR1 ENHRY and CDR2 SYGVKD come from the germline V gene. Trimming stripped 8 bases from V and 6 bases from J, with 16 bases between. The CDR3 DNA reads TGTGCCATCTCCCTCAGCGAGTGGGATGAAAAACTGTTTTTT. Translation gives CAISLSEWDEKLFF.